A selection of T cell receptor beta chains follows, all from one sample in a study of glioma-infiltrating T cells after dendritic cell vaccination. Libraries were prepared by immunoSEQ multiplex PCR; TCRdb keeps only in-frame clonotypes and omits some of them. This sample carries some 87,000 clones, roughly 84% of them seen once, and the ten largest clones take around 3.2%. This material consisted of blood, taken before dendritic cell vaccination. These receptors were obtained from a human donor with glioblastoma. Both conserved end residues are part of each CDR3. D genes are given only for firm matches. Expanded clones get a size class; other rows say once, few or many, or leave the size out.

v_gene: TRBV6-5; j_gene: TRBJ2-2; d_gene: -; len: 16; abundance: -; CDR3aa: CASSYSVGLNTGELFF; CDR3nt: TGTGCCAGCAGTTACTCGGTTGGGCTGAACACCGGGGAGCTGTTTTTT
v_gene: TRBV6-6; j_gene: TRBJ2-1; d_gene: TRBD2; len: 16; abundance: -; CDR3aa: CASIQLRASGPGEQFF; CDR3nt: TGTGCCAGCATTCAGCTAAGGGCTAGCGGTCCTGGGGAGCAGTTCTTC
v_gene: TRBV27; j_gene: TRBJ2-1; d_gene: TRBD1; len: 19; abundance: -; CDR3aa: CASSLEGTGGGPSYNEQFF; CDR3nt: TGTGCCAGCAGTTTAGAGGGGACAGGGGGCGGTCCCTCCTACAATGAGCAGTTCTTC
v_gene: TRBV5-4; j_gene: TRBJ1-3; d_gene: TRBD1; len: 16; abundance: -; CDR3aa: CASSWGTGSSGNTIYF; CDR3nt: TGTGCCAGCAGCTGGGGGACAGGGAGCTCTGGAAACACCATATATTTT
v_gene: TRBV11-3; j_gene: TRBJ2-2; d_gene: -; len: 16; abundance: -; CDR3aa: CASSLVPTPGTGELFF; CDR3nt: TGTGCCAGCAGCTTAGTTCCCACCCCGGGCACCGGGGAGCTGTTTTTT
v_gene: TRBV10-3; j_gene: TRBJ1-5; d_gene: TRBD1; len: 15; abundance: -; CDR3aa: CAISESTGGHQPQHF; CDR3nt: TGTGCCATCAGTGAGTCGACAGGGGGTCATCAGCCCCAGCATTTT
v_gene: TRBV29-1; j_gene: TRBJ1-2; d_gene: TRBD1; len: 12; abundance: -; CDR3aa: CSAMTGEYGYTF; CDR3nt: TGCAGCGCTATGACAGGGGAGTATGGCTACACCTTC
v_gene: TRBV20-1; j_gene: TRBJ2-3; d_gene: -; len: 11; abundance: -; CDR3aa: CSASRADTQYF; CDR3nt: TGCAGTGCTAGTCGCGCAGATACGCAGTATTTT
v_gene: TRBV30; j_gene: TRBJ1-3; d_gene: -; len: 15; abundance: -; CDR3aa: CAWSVEGDSGNTIYF; CDR3nt: TGTGCCTGGAGTGTAGAGGGGGACTCTGGAAACACCATATATTTT
v_gene: TRBV14; j_gene: TRBJ1-2; d_gene: -; len: 13; abundance: -; CDR3aa: CASSPGTRGGYTF; CDR3nt: TGTGCCAGCAGCCCTGGGACTCGGGGTGGCTACACCTTC
v_gene: TRBV5-6; j_gene: TRBJ2-7; d_gene: TRBD1; len: 16; abundance: -; CDR3aa: CASSRGPDRASYEQYF; CDR3nt: TGTGCCAGCAGCCGAGGGCCGGACAGGGCCTCCTACGAGCAGTACTTC
v_gene: TRBV11-3; j_gene: TRBJ1-1; d_gene: -; len: 15; abundance: -; CDR3aa: CASSLVGSGNTEAFF; CDR3nt: TGTGCCAGCAGCTTAGTTGGGTCAGGGAACACTGAAGCTTTCTTT
v_gene: TRBV5-1; j_gene: TRBJ2-1; d_gene: TRBD2; len: 16; abundance: -; CDR3aa: CASSLGAGGPRNEQFF; CDR3nt: TGCGCCAGCAGCTTGGGGGCGGGAGGGCCCCGGAATGAGCAGTTCTTC
v_gene: TRBV27; j_gene: TRBJ2-1; d_gene: TRBD2; len: 15; abundance: -; CDR3aa: CASSPWTSGNNEQFF; CDR3nt: TGTGCCAGCAGTCCGTGGACTAGCGGGAACAATGAGCAGTTCTTC
v_gene: TRBV7-2; j_gene: TRBJ1-2; d_gene: -; len: 16; abundance: once; CDR3aa: CASSLGGKGGEHGYTF; CDR3nt: TGTGCCAGCAGCTTAGGGGGCAAAGGGGGGGAGCATGGCTACACCTTC
v_gene: TRBV6-4; j_gene: TRBJ2-2; d_gene: TRBD1; len: 15; abundance: -; CDR3aa: CASRVDRANTGELFF; CDR3nt: TGTGCCAGTAGAGTTGACAGGGCGAACACCGGGGAGCTGTTTTTT
v_gene: TRBV6-5; j_gene: TRBJ2-7; d_gene: TRBD1; len: 13; abundance: once; CDR3aa: CASSWTGGREQYF; CDR3nt: TGTGCCAGCAGTTGGACAGGGGGCAGGGAGCAGTACTTC
v_gene: TRBV6-5; j_gene: TRBJ1-3; d_gene: TRBD1; len: 14; abundance: -; CDR3aa: CASSWTGAGNTIYF; CDR3nt: TGTGCCAGCAGTTGGACAGGGGCGGGAAACACCATATATTTT
v_gene: TRBV7-2; j_gene: TRBJ1-4; d_gene: -; len: 14; abundance: -; CDR3aa: CASRKRATNEKLFF; CDR3nt: TGTGCCAGCAGGAAACGGGCAACTAATGAAAAACTGTTTTTT
v_gene: TRBV27; j_gene: TRBJ2-7; d_gene: TRBD1; len: 16; abundance: once; CDR3aa: CASSLGGQGFSNEQYF; CDR3nt: TGTGCCAGCAGTTTAGGGGGACAGGGTTTTTCCAACGAGCAGTACTTC
v_gene: TRBV5-5; j_gene: TRBJ2-2; d_gene: -; len: 16; abundance: -; CDR3aa: CASSPPAQSNTGELFF; CDR3nt: TGTGCCAGCAGCCCCCCTGCACAGTCGAACACCGGGGAGCTGTTTTTT
v_gene: TRBV6-4; j_gene: TRBJ1-2; d_gene: TRBD1; len: 11; abundance: -; CDR3aa: CASDRDHGYTF; CDR3nt: TGTGCCAGCGACAGGGATCATGGCTACACCTTC
v_gene: TRBV19; j_gene: TRBJ1-5; d_gene: TRBD1; len: 12; abundance: -; CDR3aa: CASDRGHQPQHF; CDR3nt: TGTGCCAGTGACAGGGGGCATCAGCCCCAGCATTTT
v_gene: TRBV7-2; j_gene: TRBJ2-1; d_gene: -; len: 15; abundance: -; CDR3aa: CASSRTGDSYNEQFF; CDR3nt: TGTGCCAGCAGCCGTACAGGAGACTCCTACAATGAGCAGTTCTTC
v_gene: TRBV6-5; j_gene: TRBJ1-1; d_gene: -; len: 13; abundance: -; CDR3aa: CASSGFDTREAFF; CDR3nt: TGTGCCAGCAGTGGGTTCGACACACGTGAAGCTTTCTTT
v_gene: TRBV29-1; j_gene: TRBJ1-3; d_gene: -; len: 13; abundance: -; CDR3aa: CSVDDRGGNTIYF; CDR3nt: TGCAGCGTTGACGATCGAGGGGGAAACACCATATATTTT
v_gene: TRBV19; j_gene: TRBJ2-7; d_gene: TRBD1; len: 15; abundance: -; CDR3aa: CASSTSGTASYEQYF; CDR3nt: TGTGCCAGTAGTACGTCGGGGACAGCTAGCTACGAGCAGTACTTC
v_gene: TRBV7-2; j_gene: TRBJ2-7; d_gene: TRBD1; len: 15; abundance: -; CDR3aa: CASSSGTGTPYEQYF; CDR3nt: TGTGCCAGCAGCTCAGGGACAGGGACGCCCTACGAGCAGTACTTC
v_gene: TRBV5-6; j_gene: TRBJ2-2; d_gene: TRBD2; len: 15; abundance: -; CDR3aa: CASSRIAGYTGELFF; CDR3nt: TGTGCCAGCAGTCGGATAGCGGGGTACACCGGGGAGCTGTTTTTT
v_gene: TRBV5-1; j_gene: TRBJ1-3; d_gene: TRBD1; len: 16; abundance: -; CDR3aa: CASSLGDRPGRGTIYF; CDR3nt: TGCGCCAGCAGCCTGGGGGACAGGCCTGGGAGAGGCACCATATATTTT
v_gene: TRBV7-3; j_gene: TRBJ2-3; d_gene: TRBD2; len: 16; abundance: -; CDR3aa: CASSLTLAGKADTQYF; CDR3nt: TGTGCCAGCAGCTTAACTCTAGCGGGCAAGGCAGATACGCAGTATTTT
v_gene: TRBV4-1; j_gene: TRBJ2-5; d_gene: -; len: 16; abundance: -; CDR3aa: CASSQDGRAKRETQYF; CDR3nt: TGCGCCAGCAGCCAAGACGGGAGAGCGAAGAGAGAGACCCAGTACTTC
v_gene: TRBV5-1; j_gene: TRBJ2-3; d_gene: TRBD2; len: 15; abundance: -; CDR3aa: CASSSIAGHTDTQYF; CDR3nt: TGCGCCAGCAGCTCTATAGCGGGGCACACAGATACGCAGTATTTT
v_gene: TRBV5-8; j_gene: TRBJ2-7; d_gene: TRBD1; len: 13; abundance: -; CDR3aa: CASTLGQGYEQYF; CDR3nt: TGTGCCAGCACTCTTGGACAGGGATACGAGCAGTACTTC
v_gene: TRBV27; j_gene: TRBJ1-6; d_gene: -; len: 15; abundance: -; CDR3aa: CASSPRTGINSPLHF; CDR3nt: TGTGCCAGCAGTCCACGTACAGGGATCAATTCACCCCTCCACTTT
v_gene: TRBV10-1; j_gene: TRBJ2-7; d_gene: TRBD2; len: 13; abundance: -; CDR3aa: CASGREALHEQYF; CDR3nt: TGCGCCAGCGGGCGGGAGGCGCTCCACGAGCAGTACTTC
v_gene: TRBV9; j_gene: TRBJ2-7; d_gene: -; len: 13; abundance: -; CDR3aa: CASSVRLGGEQYF; CDR3nt: TGTGCCAGCAGCGTTCGACTAGGCGGCGAGCAGTACTTC
v_gene: TRBV5-5; j_gene: TRBJ2-3; d_gene: -; len: 15; abundance: -; CDR3aa: CASSAPLASTDTQYF; CDR3nt: TGTGCCAGCAGCGCACCTCTAGCGAGCACAGATACGCAGTATTTT
v_gene: TRBV11-2; j_gene: TRBJ1-5; d_gene: TRBD1; len: 16; abundance: -; CDR3aa: CASSLARTGHPQPQHF; CDR3nt: TGTGCCAGCAGCTTGGCGAGGACAGGGCACCCTCAGCCCCAGCATTTT
v_gene: TRBV11-3; j_gene: TRBJ1-4; d_gene: TRBD1; len: 14; abundance: -; CDR3aa: CASTDRGLGEKLFF; CDR3nt: TGTGCCAGCACAGACAGGGGGCTGGGTGAAAAACTGTTTTTT
v_gene: TRBV28; j_gene: TRBJ1-2; d_gene: -; len: 13; abundance: -; CDR3aa: CASSLRGFYGYTF; CDR3nt: TGTGCCAGCAGTTTAAGGGGGTTCTATGGCTACACCTTC
v_gene: TRBV4-1; j_gene: TRBJ1-2; d_gene: -; len: 14; abundance: -; CDR3aa: CASSQGHIFIDYTF; CDR3nt: TGCGCCAGCAGCCAAGGACACATCTTTATCGACTACACCTTC
v_gene: TRBV18; j_gene: TRBJ1-5; d_gene: TRBD1; len: 16; abundance: -; CDR3aa: CASSLGTGGRNQPQHF; CDR3nt: TGTGCCAGCTCACTCGGGACAGGGGGTCGGAATCAGCCCCAGCATTTT